The T cell receptor (beta chain) described here comes from a study of blood T cell repertoires in COVID-19. Looking at the study overall: Donors in the United States, Italy and Spain gave samples during acute or convalescent COVID-19.

The data were produced by immunoSEQ multiplex PCR, yet TCRdb's version contains in-frame clones alone and is incomplete. Of 180,000 or so clones in the sample, 80% to 85% were seen once. Cohort allocation depended upon clinical history that participants reported. What the recovered Cohort 3 donors had was two negative PCRs, clearance, or symptom resolution. CDR3 size: 14 residues. The junction had 3 bases not matched to a gene; V was cut back by 4 bases and J by 1 base. CDR1 is SGHAT, CDR2 FQNNGV, per germline. Sequencing was carried out using PBMCs or T cells enriched from blood (not recorded which). V usage is TRBV11-2 and J usage is TRBJ2-7; 8 bases align to TRBD1. This receptor was obtained from a man aged 35 to 55 who had recovered from COVID-19. In DNA, the CDR3 is TGTGCCAGCAGCTCCGGGACAGGTTCCTACGAGCAGTACTTC. Encoded protein: CASSSGTGSYEQYF.